These T cell receptor beta chains were read from a single sample in a study of blood T cell repertoires in COVID-19. This table comes from immunoSEQ multiplex PCR, and its TCRdb copy is limited to in-frame clones, with some not included. The table lists about 180,000 clones, around 85% of them singletons. Input material: PBMCs or T cells enriched from blood (not recorded which). The receptor set was obtained from a woman between 40 and 50 years old with acute COVID-19. Each CDR3 is given with its conserved first and last residue. D genes are given only for firm matches. The size field is filled for only some rows; it gives once, few, many or a size class.

V gene,J gene,CDR3 length,D gene,clone size,CDR3 protein,CDR3 DNA
TRBV5-1,TRBJ1-5,15,.,.,CASSQEGTGNQPQHF,TGCGCCAGCAGCCAGGAGGGCACTGGCAATCAGCCCCAGCATTTT
TRBV28,TRBJ1-2,12,.,.,CASSLQGWGYTF,TGTGCCAGCAGTTTACAGGGCTGGGGCTACACCTTC
TRBV11-3,TRBJ2-1,13,.,.,CASTPGTYNEQFF,TGTGCCAGCACCCCGGGGACCTACAATGAGCAGTTCTTC
TRBV5-1,TRBJ2-4,19,TRBD2,.,CASSPTTSGRALAKNIQYF,TGCGCCAGCAGCCCCACGACTAGCGGGAGAGCATTAGCCAAAAACATTCAGTACTTC
TRBV18,TRBJ2-1,16,TRBD1,.,CASSGNRDRANNEQFF,TGTGCCAGCTCAGGGAACCGGGACAGGGCTAACAATGAGCAGTTCTTC
TRBV21-1,TRBJ2-5,14,.,.,CASSTDRYQETQYF,TGTGCCAGCAGTACCGACAGATATCAAGAGACCCAGTACTTC
TRBV7-3,TRBJ2-3,13,TRBD2,.,CASREGGTDTQYF,TGTGCCAGCCGGGAGGGCGGCACAGATACGCAGTATTTT
TRBV20-1,TRBJ2-3,15,.,.,CSASTGRGRTDTQYF,TGCAGTGCTAGTACTGGCAGGGGTCGCACAGATACGCAGTATTTT
TRBV30,TRBJ1-1,15,TRBD1,.,CAWSVGTAMNTEAFF,TGTGCCTGGAGTGTCGGGACAGCGATGAACACTGAAGCTTTCTTT
TRBV30,TRBJ1-3,13,.,few,CAWSDNSGNTIYF,TGTGCCTGGAGTGACAACTCTGGAAACACCATATATTTT
TRBV6-4,TRBJ2-1,13,.,.,CASSENQRNEQFF,TGTGCCAGCAGCGAAAACCAGCGCAATGAGCAGTTCTTC
TRBV19,TRBJ2-1,16,TRBD2,few,CASSPLEGGSYNEQFF,TGTGCCAGTAGTCCCCTGGAGGGAGGGTCTTACAATGAGCAGTTCTTC
TRBV27,TRBJ2-3,15,TRBD2,.,CASTPGLAGSDTQYF,TGTGCCAGCACACCGGGACTAGCGGGATCGGATACGCAGTATTTT
TRBV4-1,TRBJ2-1,15,TRBD2,few,CASTLLGLAYNEQFF,TGCGCCAGCACCCTATTAGGACTAGCCTACAATGAGCAGTTCTTC
TRBV5-4,TRBJ1-1,15,.,.,CASSPERAMNTEAFF,TGTGCCAGCAGCCCCGAGCGGGCCATGAACACTGAAGCTTTCTTT
TRBV18,TRBJ1-1,13,.,.,CASSPSGLTEAFF,TGTGCCAGCTCACCCTCGGGTCTCACTGAAGCTTTCTTT
TRBV30,TRBJ1-5,13,TRBD1,once,CAWSEDRDQPQHF,TGTGCCTGGAGTGAGGACAGGGACCAGCCCCAGCATTTT
TRBV6-1,TRBJ1-1,16,.,few,CASSEASGRVETEAFF,TGTGCCAGCAGTGAAGCTTCCGGGAGGGTCGAGACTGAAGCTTTCTTT
TRBV5-6,TRBJ1-2,15,TRBD1,few,CASRVTQGANYGYTF,TGTGCCAGCAGGGTCACACAGGGGGCCAACTATGGCTACACCTTC
TRBV12-3/TRBV12-4,TRBJ1-5,13,.,.,CASSLRENQPQHF,TGTGCCAGCAGTTTACGGGAGAATCAGCCCCAGCATTTT
TRBV18,TRBJ2-3,16,TRBD1,.,CASSPRADRGTDTQYF,TGTGCCAGCTCACCGAGGGCGGACAGGGGTACAGATACGCAGTATTTT
TRBV2,TRBJ2-3,15,.,.,CAGSEAEFGTDTQYF,TGTGCCGGCAGTGAAGCGGAGTTTGGAACAGATACGCAGTATTTT
TRBV9,TRBJ2-3,16,TRBD2,.,CASSVASGSSSDTQYF,TGTGCCAGCAGCGTAGCGAGCGGGAGTTCTTCGGATACGCAGTATTTT
TRBV3-1/TRBV3-2,TRBJ2-2,16,.,many,CASSQDKGGLTGELFF,TGTGCCAGCAGCCAAGATAAAGGCGGGCTCACCGGGGAGCTGTTTTTT
TRBV5-4,TRBJ1-1,13,.,.,CASSRYKGTEAFF,TGTGCCAGCAGCAGATATAAGGGGACTGAAGCTTTCTTT
TRBV12-5,TRBJ1-1,13,.,.,CASGHFIDTEAFF,TGTGCTAGTGGCCACTTTATCGACACTGAAGCTTTCTTT
TRBV5-8,TRBJ1-4,16,.,.,CASRRQLWRAGEKLFF,TGTGCCAGCAGGCGTCAACTGTGGAGGGCCGGTGAAAAACTGTTTTTT
TRBV6-1,TRBJ1-1,14,.,few,CASSETQYLTEAFF,TGTGCCAGCAGTGAAACACAGTACCTCACTGAAGCTTTCTTT
TRBV6-5,TRBJ1-6,15,.,.,CASSPSGTYNSPLHF,TGTGCCAGCAGTCCCTCCGGGACATATAATTCACCCCTCCACTTT
TRBV27,TRBJ1-4,15,.,.,CASSPRGRRDEKLFF,TGTGCCAGCAGTCCCCGCGGAAGGAGGGATGAAAAACTGTTTTTT
TRBV27,TRBJ1-4,16,TRBD1,.,CASSPDRGLTNEKLFF,TGTGCCAGCAGTCCTGACAGGGGGCTAACTAATGAAAAACTGTTTTTT
TRBV5-4,TRBJ2-3,13,.,.,CASRRTPLDTQYF,TGTGCCAGCAGGAGAACCCCTCTCGATACGCAGTATTTT
TRBV6-2/TRBV6-3,TRBJ2-2,15,.,.,CASSFLGVNTGELFF,TGTGCCAGCAGTTTCCTCGGGGTGAACACCGGGGAGCTGTTTTTT
TRBV24-1,TRBJ1-2,13,.,.,CATSESGLGGYTF,TGTGCCACCAGTGAATCAGGGCTTGGTGGCTACACCTTC
TRBV7-3,TRBJ1-1,16,TRBD1,.,CASSLRDSGGGTEAFF,TGTGCCAGCAGCTTAAGGGACAGCGGGGGGGGCACTGAAGCTTTCTTT
TRBV6-5,TRBJ2-2,14,.,few,CASTARRGTGELFF,TGTGCGAGCACGGCAAGGAGAGGGACCGGGGAGCTGTTTTTT
TRBV19,TRBJ2-1,16,.,.,CASSARASLGLNEQFF,TGTGCCAGTAGTGCCCGGGCTAGCTTAGGCCTTAATGAGCAGTTCTTC
TRBV7-3,TRBJ2-2,15,.,.,CASSSHQWSTGELFF,TGTGCCAGCAGCTCCCACCAATGGAGTACCGGGGAGCTGTTTTTT